This entry lists 32 T cell receptor beta chains sequenced from one sample in a study of Ad26.COV2.S vaccination and SARS-CoV-2 variants. The repertoire was sequenced with immunoSEQ multiplex PCR; TCRdb's copy has only in-frame clones and lacks some. The data contain roughly 320,000 clones, around 81% of them seen just once; the ten biggest clones take up approximately 2%. Treatment here: roughly 18 received Ad26.COV2.S at low or high dose, single or two shots; about 5 received placebo; per-sample allocation not given. Day 63 following the first vaccine or placebo injection was when the samples were taken. Sequencing was performed on peripheral blood, taken in a trial of Ad26.COV2.S vaccine versus placebo. These receptors were collected from a person between 18 and 65 years old who received the Ad26.COV2.S COVID-19 vaccine or a placebo.

V gene TRBV2 combines with J gene TRBJ2-3; 8 positions match TRBD1. The V gene end was trimmed by 10 bases and the J gene end by 3 bases; junction bases not matched to a gene: 9. The V gene's germline CDR1 is SNHLY and CDR2 FYNNEI. The CDR3 runs 14 residues. In nucleotides, the CDR3 is TGTGCCACCCGGACGCAGGGGGCAACAGATACGCAGTATTTT. It translates to CATRTQGATDTQYF.

This clone has just one count. The rearrangement uses TRBV13 and TRBJ1-3; D gene uncertain. CDR1 and CDR2 from the germline V gene are PRHDT and FYEKMQ (reference sequence). This CDR3 region has 13 residues. V shed 1 base and J shed 10 bases, with 11 bases lying between them. The CDR3 loop is CASSLEARTTIYF. As DNA, the CDR3 is TGTGCCAGCAGCTTAGAGGCCAGGACTACCATATATTTT.

The rearrangement uses TRBV3-1 (or the pseudogene TRBV3-2) and TRBJ2-2; D remains unclear. Germline V gene lookup returns CDR1 LGHDT and CDR2 YNNKEL (reference sequence). V shed 0 bases and J shed 6 bases, with 5 bases lying between them. The CDR3 is made up of 13 amino acids. CDR3 sequence: CASSQDWAGELFF. The CDR3 region has the DNA TGTGCCAGCAGCCAAGATTGGGCCGGGGAGCTGTTTTTT.

This clone occurred many times. CDR3 protein: CASSKEAKYNEQFF. The CDR3, as DNA: TGTGCCAGCAGCAAGGAGGCAAAATACAATGAGCAGTTCTTC. The chain is built from TRBV6-5 and TRBJ2-1, with a possible D match to TRBD2 (5 bases). CDR1 and CDR2 (germline): MNHEY, SVGAGI. The CDR3 loop spans 14 amino acids. The V end was cut by 6 bases, the J end by 4 bases, with 13 bases between.

The chain recombines TRBV10-3 with TRBJ2-1; 14 bases fit TRBD2. Unmatched junction bases numbered 3, after V lost 6 bases and J lost 5 bases. The CDR3 consists of 15 residues. The germline V gene has CDR1 ENHRY and CDR2 SYGVKD. The CDR3 DNA sequence: TGTGCCATCAGGCAGACTAGCGGGGGGGACAATGAGCAGTTCTTC. Translation gives CAIRQTSGGDNEQFF.

The chain couples TRBV3-1 (or the pseudogene TRBV3-2) to TRBJ2-1, with 10 bases aligning to TRBD1. Germline CDR1 is LGHDT and CDR2 is YNNKEL (reference sequence). The trim removed 7 bases at V and 5 bases at J, leaving 8 bases unmatched. The CDR3 covers 15 residues. The CDR3, as DNA: TGTGCCAGCACCCGTAGACAGGGGGCAAACAATGAGCAGTTCTTC. This sequence encodes CASTRRQGANNEQFF.

This chain links TRBV5-6 with TRBJ2-7, with 9 bases matching TRBD1. This CDR3 comprises 15 residues. The V gene end was trimmed by 3 bases and the J gene end by 4 bases; junction bases not matched to a gene: 8. Germline loops: CDR1 SGHDT, CDR2 YYEEEE. The DNA for the CDR3 is TGTGCCAGCAGCTCCGCCGACAGGGGGAAATACGAGCAGTACTTC. This gives the protein CASSSADRGKYEQYF.

CDR3 coding DNA: TGTGCCAGCAGCCCGAGGACTAGCGGGAACACCGGGGAGCTGTTTTTT. Encoded protein: CASSPRTSGNTGELFF. V gene TRBV9 combines with J gene TRBJ2-2, with TRBD2 matching over 10 bases. The CDR3 totals 16 residues. Germline V gene sequence: CDR1 SGDLS, CDR2 YYNGEE. Germline trimming cut 4 bases from V and 1 base from J; bases unmatched to any gene: 4.

The chain couples TRBV11-2 to TRBJ1-2; D is unresolved. Per the germline V gene, CDR1 is SGHAT and CDR2 is FQNNGV. V shed 7 bases and J shed 7 bases, with 19 bases lying between them. The CDR3 length is 14 residues. Here the CDR3 reads CASTLAGSPLGYTF. In DNA, the CDR3 is TGTGCCAGCACTTTGGCGGGTAGTCCCCTTGGCTACACCTTC.

This chain connects TRBV7-2 to TRBJ2-6; D is ambiguous. Per germline, CDR1 SGHTA and CDR2 FQGNSA. V gave up 10 bases and J gave up 4 bases, with 11 bases separating them. This CDR3 comprises 13 residues. CDR3 DNA sequence: TGTGCCACCGTGCCGACCGGGGCCAACGTCCTGACTTTC. Amino acid sequence: CATVPTGANVLTF.

The sample holds a few counts of this clone. V usage is TRBV11-3 and J usage is TRBJ2-7, with TRBD2 matching 9 bases. CDR1 and CDR2 from the germline V gene are SGHNT and YENEEA. The junction had 1 base not matched to a gene; V was cut back by 3 bases and J by 1 base. The CDR3 loop spans 14 amino acids. Here the CDR3 reads CASSFLAGSYEQYF. The CDR3 DNA follows: TGTGCCAGCAGCTTTCTAGCGGGGTCCTACGAGCAGTACTTC.

The genes are TRBV7-2 and TRBJ1-5; D is unclear. The V gene's germline CDR1 is SGHTA and CDR2 FQGNSA. Between the trimmed V and J ends, which lost 5 bases and 6 bases, there was a span of 11 bases. The CDR3 is 13 residues long. CDR3 in DNA: TGTGCCAGCAGCCCGGGAGTTTCTCAGCCCCAGCATTTT. Its translation is CASSPGVSQPQHF.

The chain is built from TRBV5-1 and TRBJ2-3, with 7 bases that match TRBD1. Germline loops: CDR1 SGHRS, CDR2 YFSETQ. V shed 4 bases, J shed 0 bases, and the junction held 8 bases outside the gene matches. The CDR3 consists of 16 residues. The CDR3 DNA follows: TGCGCCAGCAGCCCGCCGACAGGGAAAAGCACAGATACGCAGTATTTT. It is translated as CASSPPTGKSTDTQYF.

This chain links TRBV5-8 with TRBJ1-4; D remains unclear. V dropped 2 bases and J dropped 1 base, with 9 bases sitting between them. The V gene's germline CDR1 is SGHTS and CDR2 YDEGEE. The CDR3 is 15 residues long. CDR3 protein: CASSLGRGTNEKLFF. In DNA form, the CDR3 reads TGTGCCAGCAGCTTAGGCCGGGGAACTAATGAAAAACTGTTTTTT.

This clone was detected only once. The V and J genes are TRBV4-2 and TRBJ2-2; TRBD2 might be the D (6 bases). CDR1 and CDR2 (germline): LGHNA, YNFKEQ. With 5 bases removed from V and 8 bases from J, the gap between germline ends came to 21 bases. CDR3 size: 16 residues. CDR3 in DNA: TGTGCCAGCAGCGAGAACTTAGCGGACAACATTGGGGAGCTGTTTTTT. Translated, it gives CASSENLADNIGELFF.

As for this clone: Germline is not matched at one junction end, which may reflect a read error. The V and J genes are TRBV29-1 and TRBJ1-2; weak D call: TRBD1 (6 bases). The CDR3 has 10 amino acids. Germline loops: CDR1 SQVTM, CDR2 ANQGSEA. Here the CDR3 DNA reads TGCAGCGTGGGGGGACACGGCGTCGCCTTC. Encoded protein: CSVGGHGVAF.

This rearrangement joins TRBV27 to TRBJ2-2; 7 nucleotides match TRBD1. V shed 7 bases and J 3 bases; nucleotides not matched to a gene: 11. The CDR3 consists of 16 residues. Germline CDR1 reads MNHEY; CDR2 reads SMNVEV (reference sequence). The CDR3: CASTVAGTEDTGELFF. As DNA, the CDR3 is TGTGCCAGCACCGTAGCCGGGACAGAGGACACCGGGGAGCTGTTTTTT.

The chain couples TRBV9 to TRBJ1-3; 8 nucleotides align to TRBD1. J gave up 1 base and V 2 bases, and 2 bases lay outside the gene matches. The CDR3 has 15 amino acids. Per the germline V gene, CDR1 is SGDLS and CDR2 is YYNGEE. This CDR3 is CASSVDRESGNTIYF. The CDR3 DNA sequence: TGTGCCAGCAGCGTGGACAGGGAGTCTGGAAACACCATATATTTT. Full variable domain (rest looked up from reference TRBV9 and TRBJ1-3): DSGVTQTPKHLITATGQRVTLRCSPRSGDLSVYWYQQSLDQGLQFLIQYYNGEERAKGNILERFSAQQFPDLHSELNLSSLELGDSALYFCASSVDRESGNTIYFGEGSWLTVV.

This sequence joins TRBV19 and TRBJ2-2; D possibly uses TRBD1 or TRBD2 (5 bases each). The CDR3 spans 15 residues. Per germline, CDR1 LNHDA and CDR2 SQIVND (reference sequence). V dropped 2 bases and J dropped 3 bases, with 10 bases sitting between them. The CDR3 protein is CASSIMGRDTGELFF. As DNA, the CDR3 is TGTGCCAGTAGTATAATGGGACGGGACACCGGGGAGCTGTTTTTT.

The chain uses TRBV5-4 and TRBJ1-1; 7 nucleotides line up with TRBD1. Germline V CDR1 and CDR2: SGHNT, YYREEE (reference sequence). The trim removed 0 bases at V and 1 base at J, leaving 6 bases unmatched. The CDR3 has 16 amino acids. CDR3 loop: CASSLVPGQSNTEAFF. The CDR3 DNA reads TGTGCCAGCAGCTTGGTCCCGGGACAGTCGAACACTGAAGCTTTCTTT.

The chain is built from TRBV4-1 and TRBJ1-1; D is perhaps TRBD1 (5 bases). Germline CDR1 and CDR2: MGHRA and YSYEKL. The CDR3 consists of 15 residues. V lost 4 bases and J 5 bases, leaving 17 bases between the germline ends. In DNA, the CDR3 is TGCGCCAGCAGCCTAACTACCGGGACGAGTACTGAAGCTTTCTTT. Translating it yields CASSLTTGTSTEAFF.

This clone has a single count. An end of the junction does not agree with germline; a read error may underlie this. The J gene is TRBJ2-4, the V gene TRBV3-1 (or the pseudogene TRBV3-2); D possibly uses TRBD1 or TRBD2 (5 bases each). This CDR3 comprises 15 residues. CDR1 LGHDT and CDR2 YNNKEL come from the germline V gene (reference sequence). CDR3 protein: CASGQLLGDKNIQYF. In DNA form, the CDR3 reads TGTGCCAGCGGCCAGCTGTTGGGGGATAAAAACATTCAGTACTTC.

This clone was observed once. J is TRBJ1-2 and V is TRBV7-8; D unclear. CDR3 length: 13 residues. From germline, CDR1 is SGHVS and CDR2 FQNEAQ. V was trimmed by 5 bases and J by 5 bases, leaving 12 bases between them. DNA of the CDR3: TGTGCCAGCAGCACGCGACGGATATATGGCTACACCTTC. It encodes CASSTRRIYGYTF.

The rearrangement uses TRBV7-9 and TRBJ1-1; the match to TRBD1 covers 7 bases. CDR1 is SEHNR and CDR2 is FQNEAQ in the germline V gene (reference sequence). The CDR3 extends over 14 amino acids. V lost 5 bases to trimming and J lost 2 bases; unmatched junction nucleotides: 5. The CDR3 DNA sequence: TGTGCCAGCAGCGTTGGGACAGAAAACACTGAAGCTTTCTTT. Translated, it gives CASSVGTENTEAFF.

This clone was seen once. The chain recombines TRBV11-3 with TRBJ1-1; the D gene is possibly TRBD1 (6 bases). Germline CDR1 reads SGHNT; CDR2 reads YENEEA. The CDR3 sequence is 13 residues long. Trimming pared 1 base from V and 10 bases from J, leaving 13 bases between. In DNA, the CDR3 is TGTGCCAGCAGCTTAGCAGGGGCGCCGGGAGCTTTCTTT. It specifies CASSLAGAPGAFF.

J is TRBJ2-5 and V is TRBV24-1; D is unclear. Germline CDR1 reads KGHDR; CDR2 reads SFDVKD. Trimming stripped 5 bases from V and 1 base from J, with 7 bases between. The CDR3 covers 13 residues. CDR3 sequence: CATSAYAQETQYF. The CDR3 bases are TGTGCCACCAGTGCGTATGCCCAAGAGACCCAGTACTTC.

The chain uses TRBV23-1 and TRBJ2-7; the D gene is possibly TRBD1 (6 bases). TRBV23-1 is recorded as an ORF, its role being uncertain. The CDR3 runs 19 residues. V was shortened by 1 base and J by 3 bases, with 25 bases between the two germline ends. The CDR3, as DNA: TGCGCCAGCAGTCAATGGCCAGGGGCCAGTCCGAGGCAGGTCTACGAGCAGTACTTC. This translates into CASSQWPGASPRQVYEQYF.

This clone showed up just once. The chain uses TRBV19 and TRBJ1-5; D not resolved. The germline V gene encodes CDR1 LNHDA and CDR2 SQIVND (reference sequence). V lost 3 bases and J lost 0, with 12 bases in between. CDR3 length: 16 amino acids. Here the CDR3 reads CASSMKISYSNQPQHF. The DNA for the CDR3 is TGTGCCAGTAGTATGAAAATAAGTTATAGCAATCAGCCCCAGCATTTT. The full variable domain, rest sourced from reference TRBV19 and TRBJ1-5, is DGGITQSPKYLFRKEGQNVTLSCEQNLNHDAMYWYRQDPGQGLRLIYYSQIVNDFQKGDIAEGYSVSREKKESFPLTVTSAQKNPTAFYLCASSMKISYSNQPQHFGDGTRLSIL.

This clone occurred a few times. A junction boundary mismatches the germline segment, possibly from a read error. Other DNA sequences within the sample encode an identical CDR3. The chain joins TRBV29-1 to TRBJ1-1; D is uncertain. Germline values: CDR1 SQVTM, CDR2 ANQGSEA. This CDR3 is 10 amino acids long. The CDR3, as DNA: TGCAGCGGCCTGAATACTGAAGCTTTCTTT. Translated: CSGLNTEAFF.

V and J are TRBV30 and TRBJ1-2; the D is unclear. The V end lost 1 base, the J end lost 4 bases, and 10 bases lay between the germline ends. CDR1 is GTSNPN, CDR2 SVGIG, per germline (reference sequence). The CDR3 covers 13 residues. CDR3 coding DNA: TGTGCCTGGAGTGACGGGAAAGGCTATGGCTACACCTTC. Translation gives CAWSDGKGYGYTF.

The CDR3 spells CASSILSVMNQPQHF. In DNA, the CDR3 is TGTGCCAGTAGTATTTTGTCCGTCATGAATCAGCCCCAGCATTTT. This sequence joins TRBV19 and TRBJ1-5; D gene unclear. CDR3 length: 15 residues. CDR1 and CDR2 from the germline V gene are LNHDA and SQIVND (reference sequence). V dropped 3 bases and J dropped 4 bases, with 13 bases sitting between them.

The chain links TRBV6-5 to TRBJ1-1, with D unresolved. The CDR3 contains 15 residues. V lost 2 bases to trimming and J lost 1 base, with 11 bases between them. Germline loops: CDR1 MNHEY, CDR2 SVGAGI. The CDR3 region is CASSYRGAGNTEAFF. CDR3 nucleotide sequence: TGTGCCAGCAGTTACAGAGGTGCGGGGAACACTGAAGCTTTCTTT.